This T cell receptor beta chain was obtained from a study of blood T cell repertoires in COVID-19. As for the study in general: Material from acute and convalescent COVID-19 was sourced from the United States, Italy and Spain. Nucleic acid was either cDNA or gDNA, and it came from T cells, B-cell-depleted T cells, or PBMCs.

The germline CDR1 and CDR2 sequences are MDHEN and SYDVKM. Between the trimmed V and J ends, which lost 6 bases and 11 bases, there was a span of 14 bases. This CDR3 contains 12 residues. Methods used by the authors: Estimates of nucleated cell counts were drawn from the amplification of reference gene primers. The table came from immunoSEQ multiplex PCR; TCRdb's copy has only in-frame clones and leaves some out. D and trimming were read from the DNA, whereas the V and J calls and clone size are those reported in that table. Of 130,000 or so clones detected, roughly 88% appear once; the ten largest clones hold 10%.

The chain recombines TRBV28 with TRBJ1-5; D is undetermined. The sequence was obtained from a man aged 50-60 years with acute or convalescent COVID-19. The sequencing sample was made of peripheral blood. The CDR3 loop reads CASSNLRKTQHF. CDR3 bases: TGTGCCAGCAGCAACCTGAGGAAGACCCAGCATTTT.